The 18 T cell receptor beta chains presented below share a single source sample, sequenced in a study of radiotherapy plus CTLA-4 blockade in lung cancer. Sequencing was performed with immunoSEQ multiplex PCR; in TCRdb, only in-frame clones are kept and a portion is missing. The repertoire holds about 100,000 clones, with under 90% as singletons. Sequenced here: peripheral blood, sampled from a patient treated with radiotherapy plus ipilimumab. The receptors were gathered from a human donor with non-small cell lung cancer who had stable disease on radiotherapy plus ipilimumab.

The genes are TRBV5-1 and TRBJ2-3, with D hard to call. This CDR3 is built from 12 residues. The V end was cut by 5 bases, the J end by 0 bases, with 4 bases between. In germline, CDR1 is SGHRS, CDR2 YFSETQ. The CDR3: CASRASTDTQYF. DNA for the CDR3: TGCGCCAGCAGGGCTAGCACAGATACGCAGTATTTT.

The genes are TRBV18 and TRBJ2-7, with 7 bases fitting TRBD2. The CDR3 has 17 amino acids. Germline CDR1 reads KGHSH; CDR2 reads LQKENI. V was clipped by 1 base and J by 3 bases; unmatched bases: 12. CDR3 sequence reads: CASSPQNSRGRNYEQYF. The CDR3 coding sequence is TGTGCCAGCTCACCACAAAATTCGCGGGGGAGAAACTACGAGCAGTACTTC.

The rearrangement links TRBV2 to TRBJ2-3; D perhaps matches TRBD2 (5 bases). This CDR3 has 13 residues. The germline CDR1 and CDR2 sequences are SNHLY and FYNNEI. V was trimmed by 7 bases and J by 3 bases, leaving 11 bases between them. Here the CDR3 DNA reads TGTGCCAGCACGGGATTTCGGACAGATACGCAGTATTTT. Translating gives CASTGFRTDTQYF.

The gene calls are TRBV28 and TRBJ1-6, with TRBD1 as a possible D gene (5 bases). The V gene lost 0 bases and the J gene lost 6 bases, with 9 bases spanning the gap. Germline assignment: CDR1 MDHEN and CDR2 SYDVKM. This CDR3 contains 15 residues. The CDR3 reads CASSLWSGANSPLHF. In DNA, the CDR3 is TGTGCCAGCAGTTTATGGAGCGGGGCTAATTCACCCCTCCACTTT.

The CDR3 DNA reads TGTGCCAGTAGTATAGACCCCTTGACTAGCCGGGATACGCAGTATTTT. Translated: CASSIDPLTSRDTQYF. The genes are TRBV19 and TRBJ2-3; 7 nucleotides match TRBD2. Unmatched junction bases numbered 9, after V lost 0 bases and J lost 6 bases. Germline values: CDR1 LNHDA, CDR2 SQIVND (reference sequence). The CDR3 is made up of 16 amino acids.

The chain combines TRBV11-3 with TRBJ2-3; TRBD1 matches 8 bases. Germline V gives CDR1 SGHNT, CDR2 YENEEA. Germline trimming cut 5 bases from V and 3 bases from J; bases unmatched to any gene: 4. The CDR3 extends over 14 amino acids. As DNA, the CDR3 is TGTGCCAGCAGCCCAGGGGGCAGTACAGATACGCAGTATTTT. Its translation: CASSPGGSTDTQYF.

The chain uses TRBV9 and TRBJ1-5; maybe TRBD1 (5 bases). The CDR3 has 15 amino acids. V gave up 0 bases and J gave up 0 bases, with 7 bases separating them. CDR1 and CDR2 (germline): SGDLS, YYNGEE. The CDR3 loop is CASSVEGLSNQPQHF. The CDR3 DNA sequence: TGTGCCAGCAGCGTAGAGGGACTTAGCAATCAGCCCCAGCATTTT.

This clone was recorded only once. V usage is TRBV2 and J usage is TRBJ2-7; D remains ambiguous. The CDR3 consists of 14 residues. The V end was cut by 2 bases, the J end by 4 bases, with 12 bases between. CDR1 is SNHLY, CDR2 FYNNEI, per germline. The CDR3 protein is CASSEWPGYYEQYF. The CDR3 nucleotides are TGTGCCAGCAGTGAATGGCCGGGTTATTACGAGCAGTACTTC.

The rearrangement uses TRBV5-1 and TRBJ1-5, with TRBD1 matching 8 bases. This CDR3 is built from 15 residues. V dropped 5 bases and J dropped 7; count of bases not matched to a gene: 11. Germline loops: CDR1 SGHRS, CDR2 YFSETQ. CDR3 DNA sequence: TGCGCCAGCAGACTAAGTTCAGGGGGCGGGCAGCCCCAGCATTTT. Its protein product is CASRLSSGGGQPQHF.

The rearrangement links TRBV9 to TRBJ2-1; 7 nucleotides line up with TRBD2. V shed 0 bases, J shed 4 bases, and the junction held 10 bases outside the gene matches. In germline, CDR1 is SGDLS, CDR2 YYNGEE. This CDR3 spans 17 amino acids. The CDR3 DNA follows: TGTGCCAGCAGCGTAGGGGCGGGAGAAGCGCAGTACAATGAGCAGTTCTTC. Its protein is CASSVGAGEAQYNEQFF.

J is TRBJ1-6 and V is TRBV10-2; the D gene is possibly TRBD1 (5 bases). V was pared by 3 bases and J by 13 bases, with 13 bases between. In germline, CDR1 is WSHSY, CDR2 SAAADI. CDR3 size: 13 residues. The CDR3: CASSEGTTGPLHF. CDR3 in DNA: TGCGCCAGCAGTGAAGGGACTACCGGGCCCCTCCACTTT.

V usage is TRBV27 and J usage is TRBJ1-4; 8 nucleotides align to TRBD1. The CDR3 length is 17 residues. The trim removed 1 base at V and 6 bases at J, leaving 10 bases unmatched. CDR1 and CDR2 from the germline V gene are MNHEY and SMNVEV (reference sequence). The CDR3 sequence is CASSLYGAGGRYEKLFF. CDR3 DNA: TGTGCCAGCAGTTTATATGGGGCAGGGGGCCGTTATGAAAAACTGTTTTTT.

The chain links TRBV11-2 to TRBJ2-1; 7 nucleotides match TRBD1. The ends lost 2 bases at V and 0 bases at J; junction bases unmatched: 7. The CDR3 loop spans 17 amino acids. The germline CDR1 and CDR2 sequences are SGHAT and FQNNGV. The CDR3 bases are TGTGCCAGCAGCTTACCAAGGGACAGCCGCTCCTACAATGAGCAGTTCTTC. The encoded protein is CASSLPRDSRSYNEQFF.

Comments on this clone: Other DNA sequences in this specimen translate into the identical CDR3. This chain joins TRBV5-6 and TRBJ1-1; D unclear. The CDR3 extends over 15 amino acids. V was cut by 0 bases and J by 0 bases, with 9 bases left in between. CDR1 is SGHDT, CDR2 YYEEEE, per germline. CDR3 region: CASSLGGRMNTEAFF. CDR3 coding DNA: TGTGCCAGCAGCTTGGGCGGCAGGATGAACACTGAAGCTTTCTTT.

The CDR3 loop reads CASSERWQGLANTEAFF. The CDR3, as DNA: TGTGCCAGCAGCGAAAGGTGGCAGGGGCTGGCGAACACTGAAGCTTTCTTT. The rearrangement uses TRBV5-6 and TRBJ1-1; D perhaps matches TRBD1 (6 bases). Germline lookup yields CDR1 SGHDT and CDR2 YYEEEE. The V end lost 4 bases, the J end lost 1 base, and 20 bases lay between the germline ends. The CDR3 consists of 17 residues.

The J gene is TRBJ2-5, the V gene TRBV5-1; maybe TRBD2 (6 bases). The CDR3 sequence is 16 residues long. Germline V gene data show CDR1 as SGHRS and CDR2 as YFSETQ. V dropped 4 bases and J dropped 0 bases, with 16 bases sitting between them. DNA for the CDR3: TGCGCCAGCAGCGCCCGCCCCCGGGGGAACCAAGAGACCCAGTACTTC. Encoded protein: CASSARPRGNQETQYF. Combining the CDR3 with reference TRBV5-1 and TRBJ2-5 gives the whole variable domain KAGVTQTPRYLIKTRGQQVTLSCSPISGHRSVSWYQQTPGQGLQFLFEYFSETQRNKGNFPGRFSGRQFSNSRSEMNVSTLELGDSALYLCASSARPRGNQETQYFGPGTRLLVL.

The count of this clone is one. V gene TRBV9 combines with J gene TRBJ2-3, with no clear D. This CDR3 contains 13 residues. Deletions cut 3 bases from V and 3 bases from J, with 8 bases between. Germline V gene data show CDR1 as SGDLS and CDR2 as YYNGEE. For the CDR3, the DNA is TGTGCCAGCAGCGCAGTAAGTACAGATACGCAGTATTTT. It is translated as CASSAVSTDTQYF. The full variable domain, rest sourced from reference TRBV9 and TRBJ2-3, is DSGVTQTPKHLITATGQRVTLRCSPRSGDLSVYWYQQSLDQGLQFLIQYYNGEERAKGNILERFSAQQFPDLHSELNLSSLELGDSALYFCASSAVSTDTQYFGPGTRLTVL.

V gene TRBV19 combines with J gene TRBJ2-1, with 13 bases identical to TRBD2. Trimming at V came to 4 bases and at J to 9 bases, leaving 3 bases not matched to a gene. The CDR3 spans 14 residues. CDR1 is LNHDA and CDR2 is SQIVND in the germline V gene (reference sequence). The CDR3, as DNA: TGTGCCAGTAGTAAGGGACTAGCGGGAACTGAGCAGTTCTTC. This codes for CASSKGLAGTEQFF.